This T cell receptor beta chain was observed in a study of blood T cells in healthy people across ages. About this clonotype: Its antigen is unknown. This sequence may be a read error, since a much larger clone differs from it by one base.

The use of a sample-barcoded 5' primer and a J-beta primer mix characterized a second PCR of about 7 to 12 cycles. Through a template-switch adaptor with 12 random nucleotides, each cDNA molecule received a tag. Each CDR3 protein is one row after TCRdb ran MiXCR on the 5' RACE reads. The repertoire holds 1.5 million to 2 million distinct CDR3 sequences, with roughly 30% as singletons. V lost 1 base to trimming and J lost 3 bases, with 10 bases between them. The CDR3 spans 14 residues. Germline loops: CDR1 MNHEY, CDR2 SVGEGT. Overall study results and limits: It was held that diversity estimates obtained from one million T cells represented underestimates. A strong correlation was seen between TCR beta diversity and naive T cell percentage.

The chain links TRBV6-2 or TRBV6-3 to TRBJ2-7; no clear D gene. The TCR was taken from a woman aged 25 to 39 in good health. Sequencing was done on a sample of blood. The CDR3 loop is CASSYYRRLYEQYF. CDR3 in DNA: TGTGCCAGCAGTTACTATAGACGACTCTACGAGCAGTACTTC.